The 18 T cell receptor beta chains given below trace back to one sample, sequenced in a study of neurological immune-mediated disorders. TCRdb processed the 5' RACE reads anew with MiXCR; each CDR3 protein has one entry. Seen here are approximately 52,000 distinct CDR3 sequences, about 3.7% observed once, and the top ten hold over 5%. Sequenced material: PBMCs. All receptors derive from a man aged 35-49 years with multiple sclerosis.

This clonotype is judged medium-sized. The rearrangement joins TRBV20-1 to TRBJ1-4; D is possibly TRBD1 (5 bases). Germline CDR1 and CDR2: DFQATT and SNEGSKA (reference sequence). V was clipped by 5 bases and J by 5 bases, with 18 bases between them. The CDR3 loop spans 15 amino acids. In nucleotides, the CDR3 is TGCAGTGCTCTTAAACCGGGACTCAGGAATGAAAAACTGTTTTTT. It encodes CSALKPGLRNEKLFF.

This clonotype appeared many times. The chain combines TRBV20-1 with TRBJ2-1; 9 nucleotides match TRBD2. The CDR3 spans 13 residues. V dropped 5 bases and J dropped 10; count of bases not matched to a gene: 9. The germline V gene encodes CDR1 DFQATT and CDR2 SNEGSKA (reference sequence). The CDR3 sequence is CSAVLAGWGEQFF. The CDR3 bases are TGCAGTGCTGTTCTAGCGGGGTGGGGGGAGCAGTTCTTC.

This clonotype was found many times. The rearrangement joins TRBV4-1 to TRBJ2-7; D might be TRBD1 (5 bases). Germline CDR1 MGHRA, CDR2 YSYEKL. The V end was cut by 0 bases, the J end by 0 bases, with 18 bases between. The CDR3 spans 18 residues. The CDR3 loop reads CASSQDVQGAFISYEQYF. CDR3 DNA: TGCGCCAGCAGCCAAGATGTCCAGGGTGCTTTTATCTCCTACGAGCAGTACTTC.

This clonotype occurred many times. The chain combines TRBV20-1 with TRBJ1-1; D gene unclear. V lost 2 bases and J 3 bases, leaving 4 bases between the germline ends. Germline CDR1 DFQATT, CDR2 SNEGSKA (reference sequence). There are 11 residues in the CDR3. CDR3 DNA sequence: TGCAGTGCTAGACGGGACACTGAAGCTTTCTTT. It codes for CSARRDTEAFF.

This clonotype was counted many times. CDR3 in DNA: TGTGCCAGCAGTCTTCTAATGAACACTGAAGCTTTCTTT. Encoded protein: CASSLLMNTEAFF. The rearrangement uses TRBV12-3 or TRBV12-4 and TRBJ1-1; no reliable D call. Trimming left V 5 bases short and J 0 bases short, with 7 bases between. The CDR3 extends over 13 amino acids.

This clonotype was seen at least ten times. A much larger clonotype is one base distant, so this may be a read error. The chain combines TRBV4-2 with TRBJ2-7; D not resolved. The germline gives CDR1 LGHNA, CDR2 YNFKEQ. The length of the CDR3 is 12 residues. V was shortened by 6 bases and J by 3 bases, with 9 bases between the two germline ends. CDR3 sequence reads: CASRPIGYEQYF. Here the CDR3 DNA reads TGTGCCAGCAGACCTATAGGCTACGAGCAGTACTTC.

This clonotype was seen repeatedly, ten times or more. CDR3 bases: TGTGCCAGCAGCCAAGCCCCGGGGGGGGCGGTTGGCTACACCTTC. It yields the protein CASSQAPGGAVGYTF. This sequence joins TRBV4-2 and TRBJ1-2, with D perhaps matching TRBD1 (6 bases). Germline CDR1 is LGHNA and CDR2 is YNFKEQ. V was cut by 1 base and J by 7 bases, with 16 bases left in between. The CDR3 has 15 residues.

This clonotype was counted at least ten times. The CDR3 nucleotides are TGCGCCAGCAGCCAAGAACTAGCGGGGGGCCAAGAGACCCAGTACTTC. It specifies CASSQELAGGQETQYF. V usage is TRBV4-1 and J usage is TRBJ2-5; 12 bases match TRBD2. This CDR3 is 16 amino acids long. The junction had 0 bases not matched to a gene; V was cut back by 0 bases and J by 1 base. Germline lookup yields CDR1 MGHRA and CDR2 YSYEKL.

The table lists this clonotype with many counts. The chain carries TRBV12-3 or TRBV12-4 and TRBJ2-5; 15 positions match TRBD2. The ends lost 3 bases at V and 5 bases at J; junction bases unmatched: 7. The CDR3 consists of 17 residues. Here the CDR3 reads CASSLGLAGGVRETQYF. The CDR3 DNA reads as TGTGCCAGCAGTTTGGGACTAGCGGGGGGTGTCCGCGAGACCCAGTACTTC.

Ten or more counts support this clonotype. The V and J genes are TRBV14 and TRBJ1-1; D uncertain. Germline-derived CDR1 and CDR2 are SGHDN and FVKESK. Trimming took off 3 bases at V and 6 bases at J, with 8 bases between the two ends. The CDR3 covers 12 residues. The DNA for the CDR3 is TGTGCCAGCAGCCATAAGAGCGCTGAAGCTTTCTTT. As protein: CASSHKSAEAFF.

At least ten counts were recorded for this clonotype. The rearrangement joins TRBV18 to TRBJ1-3; possibly TRBD1 for D (6 bases). The V gene lost 0 bases and the J gene lost 0 bases, with 12 bases spanning the gap. This CDR3 has 17 residues. Germline values: CDR1 KGHSH, CDR2 LQKENI. CDR3 sequence (DNA): TGTGCCAGCTCACCACCCCGGGGGACAAACTCTGGAAACACCATATATTTT. Its protein is CASSPPRGTNSGNTIYF.

This clonotype was seen repeatedly, ten times or more. The chain joins TRBV7-9 to TRBJ2-1; TRBD1 agrees at 9 bases. CDR3 size: 16 residues. V was pared by 5 bases and J by 7 bases, with 12 bases of the junction left unmatched. Germline CDR1 reads SEHNR; CDR2 reads FQNEAQ (reference sequence). CDR3 sequence (DNA): TGTGCCAGCAGCCCCACCACGGGACAGGGAAAAAATGAGCAGTTCTTC. Its protein product is CASSPTTGQGKNEQFF.

The chain employs TRBV11-3 and TRBJ2-5; D uncertain. The CDR3 covers 13 residues. With 5 bases removed from V and 5 bases from J, the gap between germline ends came to 12 bases. Germline CDR1 is SGHNT and CDR2 is YENEEA. The CDR3 loop reads CASSRERVETQYF. The CDR3 DNA reads TGTGCCAGCAGCAGGGAAAGGGTTGAGACCCAGTACTTC.

There are many counts of this clonotype. The chain couples TRBV5-1 to TRBJ2-3; D remains unclear. The V gene's germline CDR1 is SGHRS and CDR2 YFSETQ. With 5 bases removed from V and 6 bases from J, the gap between germline ends came to 10 bases. The CDR3 spans 12 residues. The CDR3 is CASRLEGDTQYF. The CDR3 DNA reads as TGCGCCAGCAGACTTGAAGGGGATACGCAGTATTTT.

In this sample, this clonotype turned up many times. This chain joins TRBV7-9 and TRBJ2-1, with D unresolved. The germline gives CDR1 SEHNR, CDR2 FQNEAQ (reference sequence). Trimming cost V 5 bases and J 7 bases, with 9 bases left between them. The CDR3 length is 12 residues. The CDR3 region is CASSTHINEQFF. The CDR3 DNA sequence: TGTGCCAGCAGCACTCATATTAATGAGCAGTTCTTC.

This clonotype was observed many times. J is TRBJ1-2 and V is TRBV4-1; perhaps TRBD1 as D (5 bases). Per germline, CDR1 MGHRA and CDR2 YSYEKL. CDR3 size: 11 residues. V was pared by 6 bases and J by 6 bases, with 8 bases between. For the CDR3, the DNA is TGCGCCAGCAGGGGCAGGGATGGCTACACCTTC. Its translation: CASRGRDGYTF.

This clonotype came up many times. The chain joins TRBV6-5 to TRBJ2-1, with D possibly TRBD2 on 7 matching bases. The V gene lost 6 bases and the J gene lost 9 bases, with 21 bases spanning the gap. Germline lookup yields CDR1 MNHEY and CDR2 SVGAGI. This CDR3 comprises 15 residues. CDR3 in amino acids: CASRPSSGGRGEQFF. CDR3 DNA sequence: TGTGCCAGCAGGCCTAGCTCGGGGGGCCGCGGTGAGCAGTTCTTC.

This clonotype was seen many times. The J gene is TRBJ1-2, the V gene TRBV18; D possibly corresponds to TRBD1 (5 bases). This CDR3 is 14 amino acids long. Germline CDR1 is KGHSH and CDR2 is LQKENI. Trimming stripped 2 bases from V and 5 bases from J, with 12 bases between. CDR3 sequence: CASSPVQEVYGYTF. CDR3 coding DNA: TGTGCCAGCTCACCAGTACAGGAGGTTTATGGCTACACCTTC.